These 11 T cell receptor beta chains share one sample of origin, sequenced in a study of blood T cell repertoires in COVID-19. The data were produced by immunoSEQ multiplex PCR, yet TCRdb's version contains in-frame clones alone and is incomplete. The table has a few hundred thousand clones, approximately 80% seen once; the top ten hold 3.4%. Sequencing used peripheral blood. These receptors were collected from a woman under 30 with acute or convalescent COVID-19.

This clone turned up a few times. Other DNA sequences in the sample encode the same CDR3. The chain carries TRBV27 and TRBJ2-6; D is unresolved. Trimming pared 5 bases from V and 0 bases from J, leaving 5 bases between. CDR3 length: 14 amino acids. Germline CDR1 and CDR2: MNHEY and SMNVEV (reference sequence). In DNA form, the CDR3 reads TGTGCCAGCAGTCCCAGCTCTGGGGCCAACGTCCTGACTTTC. Its translation: CASSPSSGANVLTF. The variable domain in full, with the rest retrieved from reference TRBV27 and TRBJ2-6, is EAQVTQNPRYLITVTGKKLTVTCSQNMNHEYMSWYRQDPGLGLRQIYYSMNVEVTDKGDVPEGYKVSRKEKRNFPLILESPSPNQTSLYFCASSPSSGANVLTFGAGSRLTVL.

With regard to this clone: Additional DNA sequences in this sample encode the identical CDR3. The J gene is TRBJ2-1, the V gene TRBV20-1; D is unresolved. Trimming shortened V by 3 bases and J by 5 bases, and 5 bases separated the two germline ends. This CDR3 is built from 11 residues. Germline loops: CDR1 DFQATT, CDR2 SNEGSKA (reference sequence). The CDR3 region has the DNA TGCAGTGCTAGTTTAGACAATGAGCAGTTCTTC. Translated: CSASLDNEQFF.

This chain joins TRBV20-1 and TRBJ2-7; D is uncertain. This CDR3 spans 11 amino acids. The V and J ends lost 4 bases and 6 bases respectively, with 10 bases between them. CDR1 DFQATT and CDR2 SNEGSKA come from the germline V gene (reference sequence). The CDR3 region is CSATDFGEQYF. DNA of the CDR3: TGCAGTGCTACCGACTTCGGCGAGCAGTACTTC.

The V call is TRBV5-1, the J call TRBJ1-2; 8 nucleotides line up with TRBD1. J gave up 8 bases and V 4 bases, and 19 bases lay outside the gene matches. The CDR3 is 17 amino acids. Per germline, CDR1 SGHRS and CDR2 YFSETQ. The CDR3: CASSAPGGDRGRVGYTF. CDR3 nucleotides: TGCGCCAGCAGCGCCCCTGGGGGAGACAGGGGTCGGGTCGGCTACACCTTC. Filled out from reference TRBV5-1 and TRBJ1-2, the complete variable domain reads KAGVTQTPRYLIKTRGQQVTLSCSPISGHRSVSWYQQTPGQGLQFLFEYFSETQRNKGNFPGRFSGRQFSNSRSEMNVSTLELGDSALYLCASSAPGGDRGRVGYTFGSGTRLTVV.

V gene TRBV28 combines with J gene TRBJ2-5; tentatively, D is TRBD1 (6 bases). Trimming left V 6 bases short and J 2 bases short, with 16 bases between. In germline, CDR1 is MDHEN, CDR2 SYDVKM. CDR3 length: 15 amino acids. The CDR3 reads CASSSDRIPQETQYF. CDR3 nucleotide sequence: TGTGCCAGCAGCTCCGACAGGATCCCACAAGAGACCCAGTACTTC.

This chain connects TRBV9 to TRBJ2-1; possible D gene TRBD2, 5 bases. Trimming shortened V by 0 bases and J by 1 base, and 17 bases separated the two germline ends. The CDR3 has 18 residues. Germline CDR1 and CDR2: SGDLS and YYNGEE. The CDR3 DNA reads as TGTGCCAGCAGCGTAGTATCGACTACGCCGTTGTCCTACAATGAGCAGTTCTTC. Encoded protein: CASSVVSTTPLSYNEQFF. Combining the CDR3 with reference TRBV9 and TRBJ2-1 gives the whole variable domain DSGVTQTPKHLITATGQRVTLRCSPRSGDLSVYWYQQSLDQGLQFLIQYYNGEERAKGNILERFSAQQFPDLHSELNLSSLELGDSALYFCASSVVSTTPLSYNEQFFGPGTRLTVL.

This chain joins TRBV7-4 and TRBJ1-4; 11 positions agree with TRBD1. Unmatched junction bases numbered 9, after V lost 5 bases and J lost 7 bases. The CDR3 is 16 amino acids. CDR1 and CDR2 (germline): SGHVT, SQSDAQ. CDR3 amino acids: CASSAGTGGSSEKLFF. The CDR3 coding sequence is TGTGCCAGCAGCGCCGGGACAGGGGGGAGTTCTGAAAAACTGTTTTTT. The full variable domain, its missing parts supplied by reference TRBV7-4 and TRBJ1-4, is GAGVSQSPRYKVAKRGRDVALRCDSISGHVTLYWYRQTLGQGSEVLTYSQSDAQRDKSGRPSGRFSAERPERSVSTLKIQRTEQGDSAVYLCASSAGTGGSSEKLFFGSGTQLSVL.

This chain joins TRBV6-5 and TRBJ1-6, with 9 bases matching TRBD1. CDR1 and CDR2 (germline): MNHEY, SVGAGI. The CDR3 is 15 residues long. The junction had 3 bases not matched to a gene; V was cut back by 6 bases and J by 3 bases. CDR3 sequence (DNA): TGTGCCAGCAGCTCGGGACAGGGCTATAATTCACCCCTCCACTTT. It encodes CASSSGQGYNSPLHF.

The V and J genes are TRBV11-2 and TRBJ2-5; the D gene is possibly TRBD2 (5 bases). Trimming stripped 1 base from V and 2 bases from J, with 8 bases between. Per germline, CDR1 SGHAT and CDR2 FQNNGV. The CDR3 has 14 amino acids. CDR3 DNA: TGTGCCAGCAGCTTAGTTCAGCGGCAAGAGACCCAGTACTTC. Encoded protein: CASSLVQRQETQYF.

The chain uses TRBV7-2 and TRBJ2-4, with D possibly being TRBD2 (6 bases). CDR3 length equals 15 residues. Germline CDR1 is SGHTA and CDR2 is FQGNSA. Trimming shortened V by 5 bases and J by 1 base, and 12 bases separated the two germline ends. This CDR3 reads CASSPGGPAKNIQYF. CDR3 nucleotide sequence: TGTGCCAGCAGCCCCGGGGGACCGGCCAAAAACATTCAGTACTTC.

The chain recombines TRBV12-3 or TRBV12-4 with TRBJ2-5, with a weak D call TRBD2 (5 bases). Trimming took off 5 bases at V and 4 bases at J, with 11 bases between the two ends. The CDR3 is 13 residues long. The CDR3 DNA sequence: TGTGCCAGCAGTCGGGGTGAGGGAGAGACCCAGTACTTC. This gives the protein CASSRGEGETQYF.